This T cell receptor (beta chain) was sequenced during a study of CD8+CD57+ T cells in acquired aplastic anemia. Findings and caveats of the study: Patients and controls had CD8+ Simpson's diversity values that were not significantly distinct.

The CDR3 covers 14 residues. The germline V gene encodes CDR1 MGHDK and CDR2 SYGVNS. Trimming at V came to 6 bases and at J to 2 bases, leaving 4 bases not matched to a gene. Genomic DNA was employed as the template in profiling TCR beta VDJ and CDR3. MiXCR, applied by TCRdb to the reads, yields one record per CDR3 protein. The table shows around 200,000 distinct CDR3 sequences, with 45% to 60% occurring only once. Notes on this clonotype: Its cognate antigen is unknown.

An expansion of CD8+CD57+ cells by flow cytometry had been shown in patients chosen for sequencing. Each patient had severe acquired aplastic anemia. Among the patients, none had received any therapy at the time of blood sampling. Sequenced material: sorted CD4+, CD8+, or CD8+CD57+ T cells (not recorded which) from PBMCs. This clonotype originated in a human donor with aplastic anemia. The V and J genes are TRBV25-1 and TRBJ2-3; TRBD1 matches at 8 bases. This CDR3 reads CASSGQGDTDTQYF. The CDR3 DNA sequence: TGTGCCAGCAGCGGACAGGGAGACACAGATACGCAGTATTTT.